Shown below are 21 T cell receptor beta chains from a single sample sequenced in a study of blood T cell repertoires in COVID-19. The assay was immunoSEQ multiplex PCR, and TCRdb's table has in-frame clones only and misses some. The sample lists about 370,000 clones; roughly 86% were seen once. Sequencing was carried out using peripheral blood. The receptors shown here come from a woman in her 30s with COVID-19, enrolled during active disease.

The chain is built from TRBV9 and TRBJ2-1; D is possibly TRBD2 (5 bases). Germline loops: CDR1 SGDLS, CDR2 YYNGEE. The CDR3 extends over 14 amino acids. V dropped 7 bases and J dropped 8 bases, with 19 bases sitting between them. Written as DNA, the CDR3 is TGTGCCAGCGGAGAGCGGCCCCCTTCCTATGAGCAGTTCTTC. Translation gives CASGERPPSYEQFF. Full variable domain (outside the CDR3, taken from reference TRBV9 and TRBJ2-1): DSGVTQTPKHLITATGQRVTLRCSPRSGDLSVYWYQQSLDQGLQFLIQYYNGEERAKGNILERFSAQQFPDLHSELNLSSLELGDSALYFCASGERPPSYEQFFGPGTRLTVL.

The chain is built from TRBV4-3 and TRBJ2-1; TRBD2 matches at 15 bases. From germline, CDR1 is LGHNA and CDR2 YSLEER. The CDR3 extends over 17 amino acids. J gave up 9 bases and V 4 bases, and 10 bases lay outside the gene matches. In nucleotides, the CDR3 is TGCGCCAGCAGCCTCGGGACTAGCGGGAGGTCTCTAGGTGAGCAGTTCTTC. This codes for CASSLGTSGRSLGEQFF.

This chain joins TRBV7-3 and TRBJ2-1; the D gene is possibly TRBD1 (6 bases). CDR1 SGHTA and CDR2 FQGTGA come from the germline V gene. Trimming pared 4 bases from V and 0 bases from J, leaving 10 bases between. The CDR3 has 15 amino acids. DNA for the CDR3: TGTGCCAGCAGCTCAGCGGACAGCTCCTACAATGAGCAGTTCTTC. Translating it yields CASSSADSSYNEQFF.

The gene calls are TRBV28 and TRBJ2-7, with a possible D match to TRBD1 (5 bases). Per germline, CDR1 MDHEN and CDR2 SYDVKM. The CDR3 totals 11 residues. V was trimmed by 7 bases and J by 4 bases, leaving 8 bases between them. CDR3 loop: CASMDKYEQYF. Written as DNA, the CDR3 is TGTGCCAGCATGGACAAATACGAGCAGTACTTC.

This CDR3 is CASSTGANYGYTF. CDR3 bases: TGTGCCAGCAGCACGGGAGCTAACTATGGCTACACCTTC. The V gene is TRBV7-2, the J gene TRBJ1-2; D gene uncertain. CDR1 and CDR2 (germline): SGHTA, FQGNSA. Trimming stripped 5 bases from V and 0 bases from J, with 7 bases between. CDR3 length: 13 amino acids. The complete variable domain, with remaining parts taken from reference TRBV7-2 and TRBJ1-2, reads GAGVSQSPSNKVTEKGKDVELRCDPISGHTALYWYRQSLGQGLEFLIYFQGNSAPDKSGLPSDRFSAERTGGSVSTLTIQRTQQEDSAVYLCASSTGANYGYTFGSGTRLTVV.

The CDR3 sequence: CASSPLGQTLSYEQYF. Written as DNA, the CDR3 is TGTGCCAGCTCACCACTGGGACAGACCCTCTCCTACGAGCAGTACTTC. The chain recombines TRBV18 with TRBJ2-7; 7 bases fit TRBD1. The CDR3 covers 16 residues. Germline V CDR1 and CDR2: KGHSH, LQKENI. Germline trimming cut 1 base from V and 0 bases from J; bases unmatched to any gene: 6.

J is TRBJ2-2 and V is TRBV5-1; D is possibly TRBD2 (5 bases). Germline V gene lookup returns CDR1 SGHRS and CDR2 YFSETQ. Trimming shortened V by 6 bases and J by 5 bases, and 14 bases separated the two germline ends. The CDR3 is made up of 14 amino acids. The CDR3 DNA follows: TGCGCCAGCACGCCGGACTTCTCGACCGGGGAGCTGTTTTTT. Translation: CASTPDFSTGELFF.

The chain couples TRBV9 to TRBJ2-5; the D gene is possibly TRBD1 (5 bases). This CDR3 spans 13 amino acids. The germline V gene encodes CDR1 SGDLS and CDR2 YYNGEE. V gave up 3 bases and J gave up 5 bases, with 11 bases separating them. The CDR3 sequence: CASSGLGRETQYF. CDR3 nucleotides: TGTGCCAGCAGCGGCCTGGGGCGGGAGACCCAGTACTTC. Complete variable domain (other parts from reference TRBV9 and TRBJ2-5): DSGVTQTPKHLITATGQRVTLRCSPRSGDLSVYWYQQSLDQGLQFLIQYYNGEERAKGNILERFSAQQFPDLHSELNLSSLELGDSALYFCASSGLGRETQYFGPGTRLLVL.

The V and J genes are TRBV19 and TRBJ1-1; TRBD1 is a possible D gene (6 bases). CDR1 and CDR2 from the germline V gene are LNHDA and SQIVND (reference sequence). With 7 bases removed from V and 6 bases from J, the gap between germline ends came to 18 bases. The CDR3 runs 14 residues. Here the CDR3 DNA reads TGTGCCAGTACCAATACTGACAGGAGAGCTGAAGCTTTCTTT. It yields the protein CASTNTDRRAEAFF.

The chain combines TRBV9 with TRBJ2-2; TRBD1 matches 9 bases. Trimming removed 6 bases from V and 8 bases from J; junction bases left unmatched: 8. Germline V gene data show CDR1 as SGDLS and CDR2 as YYNGEE. CDR3 size: 14 residues. The CDR3 DNA is TGTGCCAGCACCCTGGGACAGGGCTTTGGGGAGCTGTTTTTT. Translation: CASTLGQGFGELFF. The full variable domain, rest sourced from reference TRBV9 and TRBJ2-2, is DSGVTQTPKHLITATGQRVTLRCSPRSGDLSVYWYQQSLDQGLQFLIQYYNGEERAKGNILERFSAQQFPDLHSELNLSSLELGDSALYFCASTLGQGFGELFFGEGSRLTVL.

The chain employs TRBV2 and TRBJ1-4; D uncertain. The CDR3 consists of 15 residues. CDR1 is SNHLY and CDR2 is FYNNEI in the germline V gene. The V end lost 6 bases, the J end lost 0 bases, and 11 bases lay between the germline ends. CDR3 sequence: CASSPRESTNEKLFF. In DNA, the CDR3 is TGTGCCAGCAGCCCACGGGAGTCAACTAATGAAAAACTGTTTTTT.

On this clone itself: Different DNA sequences within this sample yield the same CDR3. The rearrangement uses TRBV5-1 and TRBJ2-3, with 13 bases lining up with TRBD2. The germline gives CDR1 SGHRS, CDR2 YFSETQ. This CDR3 has 16 amino acids. The V segment lost 4 bases and the J segment 0 bases; nucleotides outside the gene matches: 2. This CDR3 reads CASSPGLAGSTDTQYF. DNA of the CDR3: TGCGCCAGCAGCCCGGGACTAGCGGGGAGCACAGATACGCAGTATTTT.

The rearrangement joins TRBV2 to TRBJ1-5; perhaps TRBD1 as D (6 bases). Germline CDR1 and CDR2: SNHLY and FYNNEI. This CDR3 contains 15 residues. V lost 0 bases and J lost 7, with 13 bases in between. The CDR3, as DNA: TGTGCCAGCAGTGAAGCGCCTGGGGGCGGACAGCCCCAGCATTTT. It codes for CASSEAPGGGQPQHF.

This clone was detected only a few times. The chain couples TRBV19 to TRBJ2-7, with TRBD1 identical over 7 bases. Germline CDR1 is LNHDA and CDR2 is SQIVND (reference sequence). The V gene end was trimmed by 7 bases and the J gene end by 1 base; junction bases not matched to a gene: 4. There are 13 residues in the CDR3. CDR3 residues: CASNTGDSYEQYF. The CDR3 DNA reads as TGTGCCAGTAACACAGGGGATTCCTACGAGCAGTACTTC.

J is TRBJ1-3 and V is TRBV9, with D perhaps TRBD1 (6 bases). Germline CDR1 SGDLS, CDR2 YYNGEE. The V end lost 0 bases, the J end lost 0 bases, and 13 bases lay between the germline ends. The CDR3 has 17 amino acids. The CDR3 region is CASSVAPGETSGNTIYF. CDR3 coding DNA: TGTGCCAGCAGCGTAGCTCCAGGGGAGACCTCTGGAAACACCATATATTTT. The entire variable domain, with the rest obtained from reference TRBV9 and TRBJ1-3, is as follows: DSGVTQTPKHLITATGQRVTLRCSPRSGDLSVYWYQQSLDQGLQFLIQYYNGEERAKGNILERFSAQQFPDLHSELNLSSLELGDSALYFCASSVAPGETSGNTIYFGEGSWLTVV.

As to this clone: One end of the junction varies from germline; a read error may be responsible. This rearrangement joins TRBV2 to TRBJ2-5; 7 positions agree with TRBD1. The CDR3 consists of 14 residues. Germline assignment: CDR1 SNHLY and CDR2 FYNNEI. The CDR3 DNA is TGTGCCAGCAGGGAAGACAGGGTCTCAGAGACCCAGTACTTC. Translation gives CASREDRVSETQYF.

The chain has TRBV7-9 and TRBJ2-6, with D tentatively TRBD1 (5 bases). This CDR3 is built from 16 residues. Per germline, CDR1 SEHNR and CDR2 FQNEAQ (reference sequence). The V end was cut by 1 base, the J end by 3 bases, with 10 bases between. The chain's CDR3 is CASSLVGADGANVLTF. CDR3 coding DNA: TGTGCCAGCAGCTTAGTAGGGGCTGATGGGGCCAACGTCCTGACTTTC.

This sequence joins TRBV30 and TRBJ1-4; 8 nucleotides line up with TRBD1. CDR3 length: 12 residues. Germline values: CDR1 GTSNPN, CDR2 SVGIG (reference sequence). Losses at the gene ends were 4 bases for V and 6 bases for J; bases not matched to a gene: 1. The CDR3 sequence is CAWMTGDEKLFF. In DNA form, the CDR3 reads TGTGCCTGGATGACAGGGGATGAAAAACTGTTTTTT.

The chain is built from TRBV5-5 and TRBJ2-7, with 9 bases that match TRBD1. Losses at the gene ends were 4 bases for V and 6 bases for J; bases not matched to a gene: 8. From germline, CDR1 is SGHKS and CDR2 YYEKEE (reference sequence). The CDR3 runs 14 residues. The CDR3, as DNA: TGTGCCAGCAGCCCGGGACAGGGAGCCGGCGAGCAGTACTTC. Its translation is CASSPGQGAGEQYF. The entire variable domain, with the rest obtained from reference TRBV5-5 and TRBJ2-7, is as follows: DAGVTQSPTHLIKTRGQQVTLRCSPISGHKSVSWYQQVLGQGPQFIFQYYEKEERGRGNFPDRFSARQFPNYSSELNVNALLLGDSALYLCASSPGQGAGEQYFGPGTRLTVT.

The chain carries TRBV6-6 and TRBJ1-6; D is ambiguous. This CDR3 spans 15 amino acids. V lost 7 bases, J lost 14 bases, and 24 bases lay in between. Germline V gene lookup returns CDR1 MNHNY and CDR2 SVGAGI (reference sequence). The CDR3 reads CASISGELGNWSLHF. CDR3 DNA sequence: TGTGCCAGCATCAGCGGGGAGTTGGGAAATTGGTCCCTCCACTTT.

This clone was observed a single time. The chain links TRBV5-5 to TRBJ2-1; 14 positions match TRBD2. Germline V lookup: CDR1 SGHKS, CDR2 YYEKEE (reference sequence). The CDR3 spans 18 residues. V lost 4 bases and J lost 3; bases outside the gene matches: 9. The CDR3 nucleotides read TGTGCCAGCAGCATACGACTAGCGGGAGGGCGAAGCTACAATGAGCAGTTCTTC. Translated: CASSIRLAGGRSYNEQFF. Full variable domain (remainder filled in from reference TRBV5-5 and TRBJ2-1): DAGVTQSPTHLIKTRGQQVTLRCSPISGHKSVSWYQQVLGQGPQFIFQYYEKEERGRGNFPDRFSARQFPNYSSELNVNALLLGDSALYLCASSIRLAGGRSYNEQFFGPGTRLTVL.